This is a list of T cell receptor beta chains from one sample in a study of shared clonotypes between healthy human individuals. Some clones are missing from TCRdb's copy, which holds only in-frame ones; the method was immunoSEQ multiplex PCR. The table includes about a million clones, 70% to 80% detected once. Sequencing was performed on memory CD4+ T cells from PBMCs. Receptors were obtained from a man aged 18 to 30 in good health. Some clones in this sample may be carry-over from other donors' samples. Each CDR3 is given with its conserved first and last residue. A D gene is named only where the DNA matches it firmly. Some rows have no size entry. The others give once, few or many, or a class for an expanded clone.

D	size	V	J	DNA	CDR3
.	.	TRBV5-1	TRBJ2-5	TGCGCCAGCAGCTTGGTCCAGGGGATAGAGACCCAGTACTTC	CASSLVQGIETQYF
.	.	TRBV5-4	TRBJ2-5	TGTGCCAGCAGCCGGGCCCAAGAGACCCAGTACTTC	CASSRAQETQYF
TRBD2	many	TRBV5-5	TRBJ2-7	TGTGCCAGCAGCTCGGGGACTAGCACCGTGGGGGTCGAGCAGTACTTC	CASSSGTSTVGVEQYF
TRBD1	.	TRBV5-1	TRBJ1-2	TGCGCCAGCAGACCTTTCACAGGGGGCTATGGCTACACCTTC	CASRPFTGGYGYTF
.	.	TRBV30	TRBJ1-2	TGTGCCTGGAGTGTGGGGGCAGGGGTTTATGGCTACACCTTC	CAWSVGAGVYGYTF
TRBD2	.	TRBV30	TRBJ2-1	TGTGCCTGGAGGGGTGTCTTAGCGGGAGCTGGGAGGGGGGAGCAGTTCTTC	CAWRGVLAGAGRGEQFF
.	once	TRBV28	TRBJ2-5	TGTGCCAGCAGTTTAACCCAGGGGGGGGCTTGGGCCCAGTACTTC	CASSLTQGGAWAQYF
.	.	TRBV21-1	TRBJ2-7	TGTGCCAGCAGCCGGCGACTAGCGGGAGACTACGAGCAGTACTTC	CASSRRLAGDYEQYF
.	few	TRBV5-1	TRBJ2-3	TGCGCCAGCAGCTTTCTAGGACCAGATACGCAGTATTTT	CASSFLGPDTQYF
TRBD1	once	TRBV6-1	TRBJ2-7	TGTGCCAGCAGTGTCGACAGGGTAGTCGAGCAGTACTTC	CASSVDRVVEQYF
TRBD1	.	TRBV2	TRBJ2-5	TGTGCCAGCAGTGAAGACAGGGGGCGGGAGACCCAGTACTTC	CASSEDRGRETQYF
.	once	TRBV5-1	TRBJ1-2	TGCGCCAGCAGCTTGGAGGCGGGGACGTGGGATGGCTACACCTTC	CASSLEAGTWDGYTF
.	.	TRBV10-2	TRBJ1-3	TGCGCCAGCAGTGAGTCGTGGCCTGGAGGGTCTGGAAACACCATATATTTT	CASSESWPGGSGNTIYF
TRBD2	few	TRBV27	TRBJ2-7	TGTGCCAGCAGTTTATACTCACGGCTAGCGGGAAACGAGCAGTACTTC	CASSLYSRLAGNEQYF
TRBD1	.	TRBV18	TRBJ1-2	TGTGCCAGCTCACCAGTGATCTCTACAGGGGAGGGAGGCTACACCTTC	CASSPVISTGEGGYTF
.	.	TRBV10-3	TRBJ2-5	TGTGCCATCAGTGAATACGGGGAGACCCAGTACTTC	CAISEYGETQYF
.	.	TRBV6-1	TRBJ2-7	TGTGCCAGCAGCCAACCTTCCACAGGGCTCTACGAGCAGTACTTC	CASSQPSTGLYEQYF
.	.	TRBV28	TRBJ2-3	TGTGCCAGCACCTCTATGGGGCCCTCGTACACAGATACGCAGTATTTT	CASTSMGPSYTDTQYF
.	.	TRBV28	TRBJ2-1	TGTGCCAGCAGTTTTAGTAGCAGAATCTACAATGAGCAGTTCTTC	CASSFSSRIYNEQFF
.	.	TRBV19	TRBJ2-4	TGTGCCAGTAGTATAGTGCGGGCAGGGGCCAAAAACATTCAGTACTTC	CASSIVRAGAKNIQYF
TRBD1	.	TRBV9	TRBJ1-2	TGTGCCAGCAGCGCCCAGATGGACAGGGGACGTGGCTACACCTTC	CASSAQMDRGRGYTF
.	.	TRBV7-2	TRBJ1-5	TGTGCCAGCAGCTTAGATTATATCGGCAATCAGCCCCAGCATTTT	CASSLDYIGNQPQHF